The source of this T cell receptor (beta chain) is a study of OX40 agonist ivuxolimab in advanced cancers. Turning to the study itself: Subjects had a mean age of around 60 years, with a range of about 20 to 85; just over 80% were male.

Germline loops: CDR1 WSHSY, CDR2 SAAADI. The CDR3 is 11 amino acids. With 4 bases removed from V and 4 bases from J, the gap between germline ends came to 5 bases. The data were produced by immunoSEQ multiplex PCR, yet TCRdb's version contains in-frame clones alone and is incomplete. This sample yields around 60,000 clones, of which nearly 95% are seen a single time; 25% belongs to the top ten. Study findings and constraints: Clonal expansion was among the lowest in partial responders at 0.1-3.0 mg/kg, especially CD8+. A proportion of nonresponders additionally exhibited low normalized T-cell clonal expansion.

This clone was seen once. What it binds is unknown. The sample in question was CD4+ or CD8+ T cells sorted from blood, obtained in a trial of the OX40 agonist ivuxolimab. This chain links TRBV10-2 with TRBJ2-7; D unclear. This receptor was taken from an adult with an advanced solid tumor such as melanoma, head and neck, liver or kidney cancer. For the CDR3, the DNA is TGCGCCAGCAGTGCTATATACGAGCAGTACTTC. Translating it yields CASSAIYEQYF.